Each of the 27 T cell receptor beta chains below was sequenced from the same sample in a study of cytomegalovirus exposure and HLA in healthy donors. The primer mix had 60 Vbeta and 13 Jbeta primers. Profiling relied on immunoSEQ multiplex PCR, and the TCRdb table lists in-frame clones only, not all of them. The repertoire holds around 150,000 clones, with roughly 77% as singletons. The specimen sequenced was PBMCs. The receptor source for this set is a human donor in good health.

This chain links TRBV7-2 with TRBJ2-5; the D is unclear. Germline V gene data show CDR1 as SGHTA and CDR2 as FQGNSA. The CDR3 runs to 14 residues. With 2 bases removed from V and 2 bases from J, the gap between germline ends came to 9 bases. The CDR3, as DNA: TGTGCCAGCAGCTTACGTCTACTACAAGAGACCCAGTACTTC. This translates into CASSLRLLQETQYF.

This clone was seen once. The chain recombines TRBV5-1 with TRBJ2-5, with TRBD1 as a possible D gene (5 bases). Germline CDR1 SGHRS, CDR2 YFSETQ. Trimming took 4 bases from V and 2 from J, leaving 15 bases between them. CDR3 size: 15 residues. The CDR3 DNA follows: TGCGCCAGCAGCCTGACAGCGACCTTTCAAGAGACCCAGTACTTC. As protein: CASSLTATFQETQYF.

For the CDR3, the DNA is TGTGCCAGCAGTTTAGAACAGGGGTGGACCTACGAGCAGTACTTC. Protein sequence: CASSLEQGWTYEQYF. This rearrangement joins TRBV28 to TRBJ2-7; 7 bases agree with TRBD1. The CDR3 extends over 15 amino acids. Trimming removed 2 bases from V and 2 bases from J; junction bases left unmatched: 6. The germline V gene encodes CDR1 MDHEN and CDR2 SYDVKM. Based on the CDR3 plus reference TRBV28 and TRBJ2-7, the full variable domain is DVKVTQSSRYLVKRTGEKVFLECVQDMDHENMFWYRQDPGLGLRLIYFSYDVKMKEKGDIPEGYSVSREKKERFSLILESASTNQTSMYLCASSLEQGWTYEQYFGPGTRLTVT.

This clone came up once. The J gene is TRBJ2-7, the V gene TRBV7-6; D not resolved. The ends were cut back, 0 bases at V and 2 bases at J, with 14 bases in the middle. The CDR3 totals 16 residues. Per the germline V gene, CDR1 is SGHVS and CDR2 is FNYEAQ. CDR3 DNA: TGTGCCAGCAGCTTAGCGCAAAGCGAGTTGGCCTACGAGCAGTACTTC. Translating gives CASSLAQSELAYEQYF.

The chain links TRBV2 to TRBJ1-6; D call uncertain. Germline V lookup: CDR1 SNHLY, CDR2 FYNNEI. The CDR3 spans 14 residues. V was trimmed by 1 base and J by 8 bases, leaving 9 bases between them. The CDR3 here is CASSEEEVDSPLHF. The CDR3 DNA sequence: TGTGCCAGCAGTGAAGAGGAGGTGGATTCACCCCTCCACTTT.

The gene calls are TRBV2 and TRBJ1-4, with D possibly TRBD1 on 6 matching bases. Trimming left V 6 bases short and J 3 bases short, with 14 bases between. The CDR3 runs to 15 residues. Germline V gene sequence: CDR1 SNHLY, CDR2 FYNNEI. CDR3 DNA sequence: TGTGCCAGCAGGGTCCTGGGGGCCCCTAATGAAAAACTGTTTTTT. Protein: CASRVLGAPNEKLFF.

V gene TRBV5-6 combines with J gene TRBJ2-3, with TRBD1 matching over 9 bases. The CDR3 spans 15 residues. Germline assignment: CDR1 SGHDT and CDR2 YYEEEE. V shed 4 bases, J shed 1 base, and the junction held 4 bases outside the gene matches. The CDR3 nucleotides read TGTGCCAGCAGCCCCCGGGACAGGGGCACAGATACGCAGTATTTT. Encoded protein: CASSPRDRGTDTQYF.

The V call is TRBV10-3, the J call TRBJ2-3, with 10 bases lining up with TRBD2. Germline V gene sequence: CDR1 ENHRY, CDR2 SYGVKD. Trimming took 5 bases from V and 2 from J; bases not matched to a gene: 4. This CDR3 spans 15 amino acids. The CDR3 is CAISSSGGTTDTQYF. The CDR3 nucleotides are TGTGCCATCAGTAGTAGCGGGGGGACCACAGATACGCAGTATTTT.

The chain links TRBV5-6 to TRBJ2-7, with 11 bases matching TRBD1. The V gene end was trimmed by 4 bases and the J gene end by 4 bases; junction bases not matched to a gene: 7. Germline-derived CDR1 and CDR2 are SGHDT and YYEEEE. The CDR3 spans 15 residues. Here the CDR3 DNA reads TGTGCCAGCAGCGGGGCTGGACAGGGGGCTTACGAGCAGTACTTC. This encodes CASSGAGQGAYEQYF.

The chain recombines TRBV4-2 with TRBJ2-1; TRBD2 matches at 8 bases. Per the germline V gene, CDR1 is LGHNA and CDR2 is YNFKEQ. J gave up 0 bases and V 3 bases, and 10 bases lay outside the gene matches. The CDR3 length is 18 residues. This CDR3 reads CASSHSTTSASSYNEQFF. The DNA of the CDR3 is TGTGCCAGCAGCCATTCAACGACTAGCGCGAGCTCCTACAATGAGCAGTTCTTC.

CDR3 region: CASSPPRTSRGDSYEQYF. The CDR3 region has the DNA TGCGCCAGCAGCCCCCCCCGGACATCCCGCGGCGACTCCTACGAGCAGTACTTC. The chain recombines TRBV5-1 with TRBJ2-7, with TRBD1 as a possible D gene (5 bases). V gave up 4 bases and J gave up 0 bases, with 23 bases separating them. Germline CDR1 SGHRS, CDR2 YFSETQ. The CDR3 loop spans 18 amino acids.

The J gene is TRBJ2-1, the V gene TRBV19, with 8 bases lining up with TRBD2. The ends lost 3 bases at V and 6 bases at J; junction bases unmatched: 7. Germline values: CDR1 LNHDA, CDR2 SQIVND (reference sequence). The CDR3 is 15 residues long. This CDR3 is CASSIGLALSNEQFF. CDR3 sequence (DNA): TGTGCCAGTAGTATCGGACTAGCATTGTCCAATGAGCAGTTCTTC.

V usage is TRBV6-6 and J usage is TRBJ1-5; D is uncertain. V was trimmed by 4 bases and J by 7 bases, leaving 11 bases between them. The CDR3 totals 13 residues. Germline-derived CDR1 and CDR2 are MNHNY and SVGAGI (reference sequence). Here the CDR3 reads CASSSNTGQPQHF. The DNA of the CDR3 is TGTGCCAGCAGTTCGAACACGGGGCAGCCCCAGCATTTT.

This clone came up a few times. V gene TRBV27 combines with J gene TRBJ2-1, with D tentatively TRBD1 (5 bases). The CDR3 totals 14 residues. Trimming pared 5 bases from V and 5 bases from J, leaving 13 bases between. Germline lookup yields CDR1 MNHEY and CDR2 SMNVEV (reference sequence). The CDR3 region has the DNA TGTGCCAGCAGTCCTAGGGGAACCGACAATGAGCAGTTCTTC. Encoded protein: CASSPRGTDNEQFF.

This rearrangement joins TRBV6-4 to TRBJ1-1; TRBD1 agrees at 7 bases. CDR1 is MRHNA, CDR2 SNTAGT, per germline. The CDR3 covers 13 residues. Trimming removed 6 bases from V and 5 bases from J; junction bases left unmatched: 6. CDR3 nucleotide sequence: TGTGCCAGCAGGAACAGGGGCGATACTGAAGCTTTCTTT. Its protein is CASRNRGDTEAFF.

The chain joins TRBV6-5 to TRBJ2-1; 9 bases match TRBD2. Germline V gives CDR1 MNHEY, CDR2 SVGAGI. The CDR3 is 15 amino acids. The V segment lost 6 bases and the J segment 6 bases; nucleotides outside the gene matches: 9. The CDR3 nucleotides are TGTGCCAGCAGACGACACAGCGGGAGGCTCAATGAGCAGTTCTTC. This encodes CASRRHSGRLNEQFF.

This clone was counted a single time. The genes are TRBV4-3 and TRBJ2-4; TRBD2 agrees at 7 bases. CDR1 and CDR2 from the germline V gene are LGHNA and YSLEER. The CDR3 sequence is 14 residues long. The trim removed 1 base at V and 7 bases at J, leaving 4 bases unmatched. For the CDR3, the DNA is TGCGCCAGCAGCCAAGCAGGGAGGGAGAACATTCAGTACTTC. Amino acids: CASSQAGRENIQYF.

V is TRBV14 and J is TRBJ2-7; D is uncertain. CDR3 length equals 16 residues. V was pared by 1 base and J by 2 bases, with 15 bases between. Per the germline V gene, CDR1 is SGHDN and CDR2 is FVKESK. This CDR3 is CASSQGIWARPYEQYF. The CDR3 region has the DNA TGTGCCAGCAGCCAAGGTATTTGGGCTCGCCCCTACGAGCAGTACTTC.

The chain is built from TRBV7-2 and TRBJ2-7; 8 bases are a match to TRBD2. Germline V gene lookup returns CDR1 SGHTA and CDR2 FQGNSA. There are 15 residues in the CDR3. Unmatched junction bases numbered 3, after V lost 0 bases and J lost 2 bases. The CDR3 region has the DNA TGTGCCAGCAGCTTAGCGTGGCGGGGGGCCTACGAGCAGTACTTC. It is translated as CASSLAWRGAYEQYF. The full variable domain, rest sourced from reference TRBV7-2 and TRBJ2-7, is GAGVSQSPSNKVTEKGKDVELRCDPISGHTALYWYRQSLGQGLEFLIYFQGNSAPDKSGLPSDRFSAERTGGSVSTLTIQRTQQEDSAVYLCASSLAWRGAYEQYFGPGTRLTVT.

V usage is TRBV29-1 and J usage is TRBJ2-2; a possible D gene is TRBD2 (6 bases). The CDR3 has 15 amino acids. Germline CDR1 is SQVTM and CDR2 is ANQGSEA. The germline V and J ends were trimmed by 3 bases and 2 bases, with 13 bases remaining between them. The DNA of the CDR3 is TGCAGCGTTGAGGGCCGGGAGACTAACACCGGGGAGCTGTTTTTT. Its protein product is CSVEGRETNTGELFF.

The CDR3 DNA follows: TGTGCTAGTGGTTCAGGACAGCCAGGGGTCGGAGAGACCCAGTACTTC. Encoded protein: CASGSGQPGVGETQYF. The V gene is TRBV12-5, the J gene TRBJ2-5; a weak D match, TRBD1 (6 bases). Germline loops: CDR1 LGHNT, CDR2 FRNRAP. V was cut by 4 bases and J by 4 bases, with 19 bases left in between. The CDR3 has 16 amino acids.

The chain joins TRBV7-6 to TRBJ2-3, with 11 positions matching TRBD2. This CDR3 has 17 amino acids. The junction had 7 bases not matched to a gene; V was cut back by 2 bases and J by 3 bases. CDR1 is SGHVS and CDR2 is FNYEAQ in the germline V gene. The CDR3 spells CASSLIAGGPSTDTQYF. CDR3 nucleotides: TGTGCCAGCAGCTTAATAGCGGGAGGGCCTTCGACAGATACGCAGTATTTT.

The chain combines TRBV5-4 with TRBJ1-1, with TRBD1 as a possible D gene (6 bases). The CDR3 is 14 amino acids. CDR1 and CDR2 from the germline V gene are SGHNT and YYREEE (reference sequence). V gave up 3 bases and J gave up 3 bases, with 12 bases separating them. The CDR3 sequence is CASSSQGMDTEAFF. CDR3 coding DNA: TGTGCCAGCAGCTCCCAGGGGATGGACACTGAAGCTTTCTTT.

Details on this clone: One end of the junction is discordant with germline, which a read error may explain. This chain joins TRBV6-4 and TRBJ1-2; D is uncertain. CDR1 and CDR2 (germline): MRHNA, SNTAGT. The length of the CDR3 is 13 residues. The CDR3 DNA follows: TGTGCCAGCAGTGACTCGACGGGAAGTGGCTACCCCTTC. Protein: CASSDSTGSGYPF.

This chain connects TRBV7-9 to TRBJ1-6; 7 positions match TRBD1. Per germline, CDR1 SEHNR and CDR2 FQNEAQ (reference sequence). This CDR3 contains 15 residues. The junction had 8 bases not matched to a gene; V was cut back by 5 bases and J by 7 bases. The CDR3 DNA sequence: TGTGCCAGCAGCCCCTTGACAGGGACAAATTCACCCCTCCACTTT. Translated, it gives CASSPLTGTNSPLHF.

The rearrangement links TRBV15 to TRBJ2-3; 8 positions match TRBD1. CDR1 is LNHNV, CDR2 YYDKDF, per germline (reference sequence). This CDR3 is 14 amino acids long. The V and J ends lost 5 bases and 5 bases, in that order; junction bases with no gene match: 6. CDR3: CATSETGGRDTQYF. In nucleotides, the CDR3 is TGTGCCACCAGCGAAACAGGGGGGAGAGATACGCAGTATTTT.

Only one count was recorded for this clone. The genes are TRBV30 and TRBJ2-1, with 8 bases lining up with TRBD2. Germline assignment: CDR1 GTSNPN and CDR2 SVGIG (reference sequence). J was trimmed by 8 bases and V by 1 base; bases with no gene match: 13. The CDR3 spans 16 residues. CDR3 amino acids: CAWSEGSGLALDEQFF. The CDR3 coding sequence is TGTGCCTGGAGTGAGGGGAGCGGACTAGCCCTCGATGAGCAGTTCTTC. The variable domain in full, with the rest retrieved from reference TRBV30 and TRBJ2-1, is SQTIHQWPATLVQPVGSPLSLECTVEGTSNPNLYWYRQAAGRGLQLLFYSVGIGQISSEVPQNLSASRPQDRQFILSSKKLLLSDSGFYLCAWSEGSGLALDEQFFGPGTRLTVL.